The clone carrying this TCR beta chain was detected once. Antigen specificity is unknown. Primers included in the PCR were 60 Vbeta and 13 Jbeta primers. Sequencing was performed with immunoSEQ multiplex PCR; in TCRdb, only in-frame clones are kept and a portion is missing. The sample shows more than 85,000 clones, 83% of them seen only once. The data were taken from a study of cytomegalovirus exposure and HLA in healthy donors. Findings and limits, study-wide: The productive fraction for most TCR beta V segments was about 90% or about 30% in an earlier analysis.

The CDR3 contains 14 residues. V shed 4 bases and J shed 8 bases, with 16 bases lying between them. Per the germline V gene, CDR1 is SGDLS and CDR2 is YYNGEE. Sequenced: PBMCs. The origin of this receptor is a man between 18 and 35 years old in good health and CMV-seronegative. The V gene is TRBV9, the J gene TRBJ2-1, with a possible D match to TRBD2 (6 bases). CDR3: CASSHHAAGDEQFF. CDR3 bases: TGTGCCAGCAGCCATCACGCAGCGGGCGATGAGCAGTTCTTC.